The 30 T cell receptor beta chains listed next were all sequenced from one sample in a study of T cells after posttransplantation cyclophosphamide. This table comes from immunoSEQ multiplex PCR, and its TCRdb copy is limited to in-frame clones, with some not included. The sample has about 5,000 clones, 70% to 85% seen once. Treatment was busulfan-fludarabine conditioning, a marrow graft, and cyclophosphamide on days +3 and +4. Here the sequenced sample was CD4+ T cells sorted from blood, taken less than 370 days after allogeneic stem cell transplant with posttransplant cyclophosphamide. The receptors come from a male patient aged 50 to 60 who received an allogeneic stem cell transplant from a related donor and was CMV-positive. Some T cells may trace back to the graft donor.

Of note for this clone: Because the CDR3's place on the DNA is in doubt, the DNA is left out and the CDR3 is given as listed by TCRdb. This chain links TRBV29-1 with TRBJ1-4. Germline loops: CDR1 SQVTM, CDR2 ANQGSEA. The length of the CDR3 is 15 amino acids, counting both ends. The CDR3 spells CSVEPRARGLKNCFF.

This chain joins TRBV9 and TRBJ2-2; D is perhaps TRBD1 (6 bases). CDR3 size: 13 residues. CDR1 and CDR2 from the germline V gene are SGDLS and YYNGEE. Trimming removed 3 bases from V and 6 bases from J, with 9 bases in between. The CDR3 coding sequence is TGTGCCAGCAGCGCACAGGGTCCCGGGGAGCTGTTTTTT. It translates to CASSAQGPGELFF.

This clone was recorded only once. This chain links TRBV19 with TRBJ2-1, with 8 bases that match TRBD2. Germline CDR1 is LNHDA and CDR2 is SQIVND (reference sequence). This CDR3 has 13 amino acids. J was trimmed by 6 bases and V by 8 bases; bases with no gene match: 6. CDR3 protein: CASDDSGGNEQFF. The CDR3 DNA follows: TGTGCCAGTGATGACAGCGGGGGCAATGAGCAGTTCTTC.

V usage is TRBV6-5 and J usage is TRBJ2-3, with D perhaps TRBD1 (5 bases). This CDR3 has 15 amino acids. V was pared by 0 bases and J by 5 bases, with 12 bases between. Germline V gene sequence: CDR1 MNHEY, CDR2 SVGAGI. The CDR3 sequence is CASSYSIREGDTQYF. For the CDR3, the DNA is TGTGCCAGCAGTTACTCGATCAGGGAAGGAGATACGCAGTATTTT.

The chain joins TRBV2 to TRBJ2-2; perhaps TRBD1 as D (5 bases). CDR1 and CDR2 from the germline V gene are SNHLY and FYNNEI. V was shortened by 5 bases and J by 4 bases, with 11 bases between the two germline ends. The CDR3 runs to 14 residues. The CDR3 spells CASSLGRSTGELFF. CDR3 nucleotides: TGTGCCAGCAGTTTGGGGCGGAGCACCGGGGAGCTGTTTTTT.

V and J are TRBV6-1 and TRBJ2-5; perhaps TRBD1 as D (6 bases). Looked up from germline, CDR1 is MNHNS and CDR2 is SASEGT. The CDR3 spans 17 residues. Trimming took 2 bases from V and 4 from J, leaving 20 bases between them. The CDR3 loop reads CASSERRTVWFGETQYF. The CDR3 DNA follows: TGTGCCAGCAGTGAACGGCGGACAGTCTGGTTCGGAGAGACCCAGTACTTC.

The gene calls are TRBV25-1 and TRBJ2-7; TRBD2 matches at 7 bases. CDR1 and CDR2 from the germline V gene are MGHDK and SYGVNS. V gave up 1 base and J gave up 5 bases; unmatched junction bases: 11. This CDR3 comprises 16 residues. DNA of the CDR3: TGTGCCAGCAGTGAATGGGGGAGGGGACTATTTCACGAGCAGTACTTC. It encodes CASSEWGRGLFHEQYF.

This clone was detected only a few times. The chain has TRBV28 and TRBJ2-1; 9 nucleotides align to TRBD1. This CDR3 contains 15 residues. The germline V gene encodes CDR1 MDHEN and CDR2 SYDVKM. Trimming removed 5 bases from V and 9 bases from J; junction bases left unmatched: 11. For the CDR3, the DNA is TGTGCCAGCAGTACCACCGGGACAGGGCAGGCTGAGCAGTTCTTC. Its protein product is CASSTTGTGQAEQFF.

This clone appeared a few times. This chain joins TRBV9 and TRBJ2-3; no reliable D call. V dropped 0 bases and J dropped 3 bases, with 5 bases sitting between them. Germline V gene lookup returns CDR1 SGDLS and CDR2 YYNGEE. The CDR3 is made up of 13 amino acids. CDR3 in DNA: TGTGCCAGCAGCGTAGCGTCGACAGATACGCAGTATTTT. Amino acid sequence: CASSVASTDTQYF.

V and J are TRBV29-1 and TRBJ1-2, with TRBD1 identical over 7 bases. V lost 4 bases and J lost 4; bases outside the gene matches: 3. The CDR3 contains 12 residues. CDR1 and CDR2 from the germline V gene are SQVTM and ANQGSEA. This CDR3 reads CSVVRGSYGYTF. The CDR3 DNA is TGCAGCGTTGTCAGGGGGTCCTATGGCTACACCTTC.

CDR3 sequence: CASSPGWAQPQHF. In DNA, the CDR3 is TGTGCCAGCAGCCCCGGTTGGGCCCAGCCCCAGCATTTT. This chain connects TRBV7-9 to TRBJ1-5; D call uncertain. Trimming pared 5 bases from V and 7 bases from J, leaving 12 bases between. The CDR3 covers 13 residues. The germline V gene has CDR1 SEHNR and CDR2 FQNEAQ (reference sequence).

The chain carries TRBV6-1 and TRBJ1-2; D call uncertain. Germline V gives CDR1 MNHNS, CDR2 SASEGT. The CDR3 contains 18 residues. V lost 1 base and J 2 bases, leaving 20 bases between the germline ends. In nucleotides, the CDR3 is TGTGCCAGCAGTGAAGTTTCGCCTCCCCCGGGATCCAACTATGGCTACACCTTC. Translating gives CASSEVSPPPGSNYGYTF.

The J gene is TRBJ1-3, the V gene TRBV28; perhaps TRBD1 as D (5 bases). V gave up 0 bases and J gave up 0 bases, with 6 bases separating them. CDR1 MDHEN and CDR2 SYDVKM come from the germline V gene. This CDR3 has 15 residues. In nucleotides, the CDR3 is TGTGCCAGCAGTTTATGGGGGGGCTCTGGAAACACCATATATTTT. This translates into CASSLWGGSGNTIYF.

The genes are TRBV5-8 and TRBJ2-7, with 7 bases lining up with TRBD1. The germline gives CDR1 SGHTS, CDR2 YDEGEE. V shed 5 bases and J 0 bases; nucleotides not matched to a gene: 5. CDR3 length: 14 amino acids. CDR3 nucleotides: TGTGCCAGCAGTACCGGGACAGTCTCCTACGAGCAGTACTTC. It encodes CASSTGTVSYEQYF.

The chain joins TRBV5-4 to TRBJ1-1, with TRBD1 matching 8 bases. The CDR3 contains 13 residues. Germline CDR1 is SGHNT and CDR2 is YYREEE (reference sequence). V lost 0 bases and J lost 7; bases outside the gene matches: 2. As DNA, the CDR3 is TGTGCCAGCAGCTTGGGTGGGACAGGTGAAGCTTTCTTT. As protein: CASSLGGTGEAFF.

The CDR3 DNA follows: TGCGCGGGCGGGAGGCTAGTGAACACCGGGGAGCTGTTTTTT. This codes for CAGGRLVNTGELFF. V and J are TRBV29-1 and TRBJ2-2; TRBD2 agrees at 8 bases. The CDR3 is made up of 14 amino acids. Germline-derived CDR1 and CDR2 are SQVTM and ANQGSEA.

The CDR3 DNA sequence: TGTGCCAGCGGTATAGAAGAGACCCAGTACTTC. It is translated as CASGIEETQYF. The rearrangement joins TRBV7-6 to TRBJ2-5; D is uncertain. Germline lookup yields CDR1 SGHVS and CDR2 FNYEAQ. This CDR3 region has 11 residues. V dropped 8 bases and J dropped 3 bases, with 7 bases sitting between them.

This clone was seen just once. The chain employs TRBV29-1 and TRBJ2-7, with TRBD2 matching 10 bases. Germline V lookup: CDR1 SQVTM, CDR2 ANQGSEA. The CDR3 is made up of 14 amino acids. The J segment lost 0 bases and the V segment lost 5 bases, leaving 4 bases of the junction unmatched. CDR3 loop: CSVTRTSGSYEQYF. In DNA form, the CDR3 reads TGCAGCGTTACCCGGACTAGCGGCTCCTACGAGCAGTACTTC.

The chain links TRBV11-3 to TRBJ2-1; D may be TRBD2 (6 bases). Deletions cut 5 bases from V and 4 bases from J, with 15 bases between. There are 15 residues in the CDR3. Germline-derived CDR1 and CDR2 are SGHNT and YENEEA. The chain's CDR3 is CASSPGASAYNEQFF. CDR3 sequence (DNA): TGTGCCAGCAGCCCCGGAGCTAGCGCTTACAATGAGCAGTTCTTC. Together with reference TRBV11-3 and TRBJ2-1, the CDR3 gives the full variable domain: EAGVVQSPRYKIIEKKQPVAFWCNPISGHNTLYWYLQNLGQGPELLIRYENEEAVDDSQLPKDRFSAERLKGVDSTLKIQPAELGDSAVYLCASSPGASAYNEQFFGPGTRLTVL.

This clone was seen only once. The rearrangement links TRBV7-2 to TRBJ1-4; possibly TRBD1 for D (6 bases). The length of the CDR3 is 15 residues. V dropped 4 bases and J dropped 4 bases, with 13 bases sitting between them. CDR1 and CDR2 from the germline V gene are SGHTA and FQGNSA. CDR3 nucleotides: TGTGCCAGCAGCTCTACAGGGAGGGGTAATGAAAAACTGTTTTTT. It codes for CASSSTGRGNEKLFF.

The chain carries TRBV19 and TRBJ1-6; D perhaps matches TRBD1 (6 bases). V lost 6 bases to trimming and J lost 6 bases, with 18 bases between them. CDR1 is LNHDA and CDR2 is SQIVND in the germline V gene (reference sequence). This CDR3 contains 16 residues. DNA for the CDR3: TGTGCCAGTAGACCCGTAACAGGGTCACCTAATTCACCCCTCCACTTT. Protein product: CASRPVTGSPNSPLHF.

The V call is TRBV7-2, the J call TRBJ1-5, with D perhaps TRBD1 (5 bases). Germline V gene lookup returns CDR1 SGHTA and CDR2 FQGNSA. This CDR3 is 15 amino acids long. Trimming took 5 bases from V and 1 from J, leaving 12 bases between them. The CDR3: CASSPRVLSNQPQHF. The CDR3 nucleotides are TGTGCCAGCAGCCCCAGGGTTTTAAGCAATCAGCCCCAGCATTTT. Based on the CDR3 plus reference TRBV7-2 and TRBJ1-5, the full variable domain is GAGVSQSPSNKVTEKGKDVELRCDPISGHTALYWYRQSLGQGLEFLIYFQGNSAPDKSGLPSDRFSAERTGGSVSTLTIQRTQQEDSAVYLCASSPRVLSNQPQHFGDGTRLSIL.

This clone was seen only once. This sequence joins TRBV6-5 and TRBJ1-1; D remains ambiguous. Germline assignment: CDR1 MNHEY and CDR2 SVGAGI. The CDR3 is 13 amino acids. V was cut by 2 bases and J by 1 base, with 5 bases left in between. The CDR3 loop reads CASSYNTNTEAFF. CDR3 bases: TGTGCCAGCAGTTACAACACGAACACTGAAGCTTTCTTT.

The V and J genes are TRBV11-3 and TRBJ2-7; D is ambiguous. Germline CDR1 SGHNT, CDR2 YENEEA. V lost 0 bases and J 7 bases, leaving 10 bases between the germline ends. The CDR3 sequence is 13 residues long. CDR3 nucleotide sequence: TGTGCCAGCAGCTTAGACCCCGTCGGGGAGCAGTACTTC. Amino acids: CASSLDPVGEQYF.

The table lists this clone with a few counts. The chain is built from TRBV11-2 and TRBJ2-3; TRBD2 matches 9 bases. This CDR3 has 16 residues. Germline V gives CDR1 SGHAT, CDR2 FQNNGV. V was pared by 1 base and J by 1 base, with 3 bases of the junction left unmatched. CDR3 loop: CASSLGASGGTDTQYF. The CDR3 region has the DNA TGTGCCAGCAGCTTAGGTGCTAGCGGGGGCACAGATACGCAGTATTTT.

The CDR3: CASSLRTDTQYF. The CDR3 nucleotides are TGTGCCAGCAGCTTGCGGACAGATACGCAGTATTTT. The rearrangement uses TRBV5-8 and TRBJ2-3; D remains unclear. The CDR3 covers 12 residues. Germline V lookup: CDR1 SGHTS, CDR2 YDEGEE. Trimming cost V 1 base and J 3 bases, with 3 bases left between them.

The chain recombines TRBV5-1 with TRBJ2-6; TRBD1 matches at 7 bases. The CDR3 has 19 residues. CDR1 is SGHRS, CDR2 YFSETQ, per germline. The trim removed 0 bases at V and 0 bases at J, leaving 9 bases unmatched. The DNA for the CDR3 is TGCGCCAGCAGCTTGGTAGGGACAGCCAGCCTCTCTGGGGCCAACGTCCTGACTTTC. Its translation is CASSLVGTASLSGANVLTF. The entire variable domain, with the rest obtained from reference TRBV5-1 and TRBJ2-6, is as follows: KAGVTQTPRYLIKTRGQQVTLSCSPISGHRSVSWYQQTPGQGLQFLFEYFSETQRNKGNFPGRFSGRQFSNSRSEMNVSTLELGDSALYLCASSLVGTASLSGANVLTFGAGSRLTVL.

The J gene is TRBJ2-7, the V gene TRBV27; 11 nucleotides match TRBD1. This CDR3 spans 15 amino acids. The germline V gene has CDR1 MNHEY and CDR2 SMNVEV (reference sequence). After removal of 7 bases from V and 3 bases from J, the junction contained 8 bases not matched to a gene. The chain's CDR3 is CASKVPGQGVYEQYF. The CDR3 DNA is TGTGCCAGCAAAGTTCCGGGACAGGGGGTCTACGAGCAGTACTTC.

The rearrangement joins TRBV7-9 to TRBJ2-7; possibly TRBD2 for D (7 bases). CDR3 size: 15 residues. Trimming took off 1 base at V and 3 bases at J, with 13 bases between the two ends. Germline loops: CDR1 SEHNR, CDR2 FQNEAQ (reference sequence). In nucleotides, the CDR3 is TGTGCCAGCAGCTTAGATTTGGGGGGGCGCTACGAGCAGTACTTC. Amino acids: CASSLDLGGRYEQYF.

V usage is TRBV5-4 and J usage is TRBJ2-7, with 9 nucleotides matching TRBD2. From germline, CDR1 is SGHNT and CDR2 YYREEE (reference sequence). Trimming at V came to 4 bases and at J to 2 bases, leaving 7 bases not matched to a gene. The CDR3 length is 15 residues. In DNA, the CDR3 is TGTGCCAGCAGCCACCCTAGCGGGAAGACCTACGAGCAGTACTTC. Translation gives CASSHPSGKTYEQYF.